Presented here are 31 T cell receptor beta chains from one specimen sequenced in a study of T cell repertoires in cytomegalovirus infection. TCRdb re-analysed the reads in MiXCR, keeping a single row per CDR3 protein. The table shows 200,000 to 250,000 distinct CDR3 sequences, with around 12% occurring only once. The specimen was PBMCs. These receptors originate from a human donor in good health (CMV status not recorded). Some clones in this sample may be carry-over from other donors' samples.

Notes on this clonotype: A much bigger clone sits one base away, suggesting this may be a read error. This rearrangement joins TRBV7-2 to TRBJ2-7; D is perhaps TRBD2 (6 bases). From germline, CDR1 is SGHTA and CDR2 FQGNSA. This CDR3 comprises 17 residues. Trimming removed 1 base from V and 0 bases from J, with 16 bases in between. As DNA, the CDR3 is TGTGCCAGCAGCTTAGAGCTGTGCGGGGCTCGCTCCTACGAGCAGTACTTC. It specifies CASSLELCGARSYEQYF.

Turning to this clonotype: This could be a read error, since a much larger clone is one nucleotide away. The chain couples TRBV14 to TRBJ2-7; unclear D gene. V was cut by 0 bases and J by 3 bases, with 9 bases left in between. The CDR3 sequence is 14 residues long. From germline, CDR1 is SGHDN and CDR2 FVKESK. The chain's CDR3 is CASSQELTDYEQYF. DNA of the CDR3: TGTGCCAGCAGCCAAGAACTAACGGACTACGAGCAGTACTTC.

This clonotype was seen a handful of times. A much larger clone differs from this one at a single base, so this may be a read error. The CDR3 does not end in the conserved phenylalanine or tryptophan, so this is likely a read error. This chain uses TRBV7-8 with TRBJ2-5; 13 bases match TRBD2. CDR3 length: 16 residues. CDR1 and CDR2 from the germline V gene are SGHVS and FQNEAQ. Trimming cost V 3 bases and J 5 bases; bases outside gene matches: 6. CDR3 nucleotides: TGTGCCAGCAGCTTTGTTGGGACTAGCGGGACTGAGACCCAGTACTCC. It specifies CASSFVGTSGTETQYS.

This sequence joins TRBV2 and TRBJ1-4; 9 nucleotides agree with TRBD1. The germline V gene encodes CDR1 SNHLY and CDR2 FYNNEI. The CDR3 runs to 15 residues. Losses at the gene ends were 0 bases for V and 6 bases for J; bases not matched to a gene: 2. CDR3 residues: CASSEAGQGYEKLFF. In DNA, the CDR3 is TGTGCCAGCAGTGAAGCGGGACAGGGCTATGAAAAACTGTTTTTT.

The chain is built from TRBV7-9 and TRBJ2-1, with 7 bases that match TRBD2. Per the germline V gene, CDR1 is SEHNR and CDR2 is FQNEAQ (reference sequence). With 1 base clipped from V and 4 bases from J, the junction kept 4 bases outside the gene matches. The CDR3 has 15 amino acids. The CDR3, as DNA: TGTGCCAGCAGCTTAGATCCGGGACTATACAATGAGCAGTTCTTC. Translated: CASSLDPGLYNEQFF.

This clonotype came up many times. CDR3 amino acids: CASRAAYEQYF. In nucleotides, the CDR3 is TGTGCCAGCAGGGCAGCCTACGAGCAGTACTTC. The chain joins TRBV6-2 or TRBV6-3 to TRBJ2-7, with unresolved D. The CDR3 sequence is 11 residues long. Trimming pared 6 bases from V and 2 bases from J, leaving 5 bases between. The germline CDR1 and CDR2 sequences are MNHEY and SVGEGT.

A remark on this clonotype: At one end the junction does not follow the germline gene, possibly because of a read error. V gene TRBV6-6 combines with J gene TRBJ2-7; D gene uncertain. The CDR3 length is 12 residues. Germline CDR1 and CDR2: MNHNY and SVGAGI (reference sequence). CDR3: CASSLGSSEQYF. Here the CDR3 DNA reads TGTGCCAGCAGTTTGGGGTCCTCCGAGCAGTACTTC.

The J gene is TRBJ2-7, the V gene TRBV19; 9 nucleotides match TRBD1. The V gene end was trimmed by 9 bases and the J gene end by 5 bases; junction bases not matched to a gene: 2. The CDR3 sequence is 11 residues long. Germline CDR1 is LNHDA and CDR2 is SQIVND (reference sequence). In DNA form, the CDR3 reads TGTGCCAGCCGGGACAGGGACGAGCAGTACTTC. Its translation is CASRDRDEQYF.

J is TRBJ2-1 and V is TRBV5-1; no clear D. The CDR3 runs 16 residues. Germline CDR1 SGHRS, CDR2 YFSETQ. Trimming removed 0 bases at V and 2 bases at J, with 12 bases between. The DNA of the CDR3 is TGCGCCAGCAGCTTGGATTCCAGCGACCCCTACAATGAGCAGTTCTTC. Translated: CASSLDSSDPYNEQFF.

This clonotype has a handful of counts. The CDR3 DNA follows: TGCGCCAGCAGCTTGGAAAGGGGCCCAGATACGCAGTATTTT. Protein sequence: CASSLERGPDTQYF. V and J are TRBV5-1 and TRBJ2-3, with D perhaps TRBD1 (5 bases). V was trimmed by 0 bases and J by 4 bases, leaving 9 bases between them. Germline assignment: CDR1 SGHRS and CDR2 YFSETQ. CDR3 length: 14 residues.

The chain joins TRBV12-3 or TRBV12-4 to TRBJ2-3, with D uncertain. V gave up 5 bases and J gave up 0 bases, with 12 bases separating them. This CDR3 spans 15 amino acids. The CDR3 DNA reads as TGTGCCAGCAGTCCCCTTGGGCACAGCACAGATACGCAGTATTTT. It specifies CASSPLGHSTDTQYF.

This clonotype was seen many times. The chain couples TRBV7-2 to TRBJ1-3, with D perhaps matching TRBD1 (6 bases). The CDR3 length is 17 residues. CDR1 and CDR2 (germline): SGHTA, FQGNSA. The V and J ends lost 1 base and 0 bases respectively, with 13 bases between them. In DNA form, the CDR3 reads TGTGCCAGCAGCTTAGTGGGGGGCCCTAGCTCTGGAAACACCATATATTTT. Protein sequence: CASSLVGGPSSGNTIYF.

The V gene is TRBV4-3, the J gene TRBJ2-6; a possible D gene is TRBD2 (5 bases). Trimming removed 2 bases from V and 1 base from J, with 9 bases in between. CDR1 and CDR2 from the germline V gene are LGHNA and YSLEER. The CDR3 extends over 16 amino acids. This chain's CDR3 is CASSQRAGSGANVLTF. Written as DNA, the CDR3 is TGCGCCAGCAGCCAACGCGCGGGTTCTGGGGCCAACGTCCTGACTTTC.

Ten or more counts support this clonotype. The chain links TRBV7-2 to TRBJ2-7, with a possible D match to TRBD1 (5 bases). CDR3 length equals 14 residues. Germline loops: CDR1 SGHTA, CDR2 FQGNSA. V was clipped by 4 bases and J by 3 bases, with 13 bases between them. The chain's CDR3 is CASSSQVTYYEQYF. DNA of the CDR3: TGTGCCAGCAGCTCACAGGTCACTTACTACGAGCAGTACTTC.

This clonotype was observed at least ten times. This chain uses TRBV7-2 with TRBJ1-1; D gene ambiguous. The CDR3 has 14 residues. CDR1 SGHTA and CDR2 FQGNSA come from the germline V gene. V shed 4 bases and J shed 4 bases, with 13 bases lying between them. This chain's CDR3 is CASSSRARATEAFF. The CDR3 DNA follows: TGTGCCAGCAGCTCCCGGGCCCGGGCCACTGAAGCTTTCTTT.

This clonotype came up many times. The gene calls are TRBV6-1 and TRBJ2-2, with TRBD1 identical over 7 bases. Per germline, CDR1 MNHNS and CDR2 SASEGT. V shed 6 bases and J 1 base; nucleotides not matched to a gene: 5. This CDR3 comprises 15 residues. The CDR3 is CASRPTGMNTGELFF. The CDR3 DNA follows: TGTGCCAGCAGGCCGACAGGGATGAACACCGGGGAGCTGTTTTTT.

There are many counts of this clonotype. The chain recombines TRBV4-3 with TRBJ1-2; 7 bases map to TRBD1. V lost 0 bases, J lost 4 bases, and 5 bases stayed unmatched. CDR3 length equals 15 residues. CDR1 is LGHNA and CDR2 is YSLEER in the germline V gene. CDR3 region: CASSQDPGQPYGYTF. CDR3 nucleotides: TGCGCCAGCAGCCAAGATCCGGGACAGCCCTATGGCTACACCTTC.

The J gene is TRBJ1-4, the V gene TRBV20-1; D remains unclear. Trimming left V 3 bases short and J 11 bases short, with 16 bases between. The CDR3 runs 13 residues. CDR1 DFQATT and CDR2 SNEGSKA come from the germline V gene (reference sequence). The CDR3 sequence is CSASISAAGKLFF. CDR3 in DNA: TGCAGTGCTAGCATCTCCGCGGCGGGGAAACTGTTTTTT.

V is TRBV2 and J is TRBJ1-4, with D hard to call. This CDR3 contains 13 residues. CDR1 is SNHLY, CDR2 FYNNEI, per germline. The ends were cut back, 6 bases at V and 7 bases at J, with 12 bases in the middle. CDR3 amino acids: CASRTSWSEKLFF. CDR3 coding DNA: TGTGCCAGCAGGACAAGCTGGAGTGAAAAACTGTTTTTT.

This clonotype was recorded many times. CDR3 residues: CARLRFSLCNYGYTF. CDR3 bases: TGTGCCAGGCTCAGGTTTTCCCTTTGTAACTATGGCTACACCTTC. The chain has TRBV11-2 and TRBJ1-2; D call uncertain. Germline V CDR1 and CDR2: SGHAT, FQNNGV. This CDR3 contains 15 residues. V was shortened by 9 bases and J by 1 base, with 18 bases between the two germline ends.

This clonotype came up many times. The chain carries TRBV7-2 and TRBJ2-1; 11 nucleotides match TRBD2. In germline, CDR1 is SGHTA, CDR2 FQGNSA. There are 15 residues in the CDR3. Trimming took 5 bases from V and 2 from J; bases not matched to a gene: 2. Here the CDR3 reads CASSPSGGTYNEQFF. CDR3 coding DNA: TGTGCCAGCAGCCCTAGCGGGGGGACCTACAATGAGCAGTTCTTC.

CDR3 in amino acids: CASSRRGQKETQYF. The CDR3 nucleotides read TGTGCCAGCAGCCGCAGGGGGCAGAAAGAGACCCAGTACTTC. The chain recombines TRBV7-2 with TRBJ2-5; 8 bases are shared with TRBD1. Germline CDR1 and CDR2: SGHTA and FQGNSA. The CDR3 consists of 14 residues. Trimming cost V 5 bases and J 3 bases; bases outside gene matches: 5.

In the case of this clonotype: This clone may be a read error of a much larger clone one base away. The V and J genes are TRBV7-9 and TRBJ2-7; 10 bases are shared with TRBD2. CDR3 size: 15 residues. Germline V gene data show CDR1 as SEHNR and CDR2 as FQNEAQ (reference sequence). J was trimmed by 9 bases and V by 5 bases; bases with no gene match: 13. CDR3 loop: CASSRQLAGGEGQYF. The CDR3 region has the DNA TGTGCCAGCAGCCGACAGTTAGCGGGAGGAGAAGGGCAGTACTTC.

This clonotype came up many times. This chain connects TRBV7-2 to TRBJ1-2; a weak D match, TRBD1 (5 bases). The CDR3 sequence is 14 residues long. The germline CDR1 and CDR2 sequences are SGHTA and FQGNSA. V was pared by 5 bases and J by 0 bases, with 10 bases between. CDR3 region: CASSKGRTNYGYTF. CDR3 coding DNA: TGTGCCAGCAGCAAGGGGAGGACTAACTATGGCTACACCTTC.

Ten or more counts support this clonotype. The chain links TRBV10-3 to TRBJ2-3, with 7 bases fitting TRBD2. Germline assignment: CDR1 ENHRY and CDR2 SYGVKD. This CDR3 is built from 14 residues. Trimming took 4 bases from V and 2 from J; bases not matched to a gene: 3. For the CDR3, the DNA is TGTGCCATCAGTGCGGGAGGTTCCACAGATACGCAGTATTTT. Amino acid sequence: CAISAGGSTDTQYF.

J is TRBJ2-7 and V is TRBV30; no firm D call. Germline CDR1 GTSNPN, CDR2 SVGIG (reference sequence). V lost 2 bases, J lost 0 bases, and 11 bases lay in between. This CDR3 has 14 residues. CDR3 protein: CAWSRSSNSYEQYF. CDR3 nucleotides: TGTGCCTGGAGTCGAAGTTCCAACTCCTACGAGCAGTACTTC.

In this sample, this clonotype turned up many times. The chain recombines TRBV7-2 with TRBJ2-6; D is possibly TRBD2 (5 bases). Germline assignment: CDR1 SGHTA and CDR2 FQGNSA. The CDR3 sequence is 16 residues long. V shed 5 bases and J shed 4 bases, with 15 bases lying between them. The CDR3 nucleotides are TGTGCCAGCAGCCCGGGCCCCCCGGGAGGGGCCAACGTCCTGACTTTC. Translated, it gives CASSPGPPGGANVLTF.

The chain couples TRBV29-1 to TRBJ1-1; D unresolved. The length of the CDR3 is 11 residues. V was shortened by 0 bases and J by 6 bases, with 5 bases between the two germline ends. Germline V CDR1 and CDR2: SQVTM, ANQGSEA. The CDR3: CSVEDLAEAFF. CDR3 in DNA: TGCAGCGTTGAAGATTTGGCTGAAGCTTTCTTT. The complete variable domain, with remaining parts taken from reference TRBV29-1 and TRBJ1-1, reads SAVISQKPSRDICQRGTSLTIQCQVDSQVTMMFWYRQQPGQSLTLIATANQGSEATYESGFVIDKFPISRPNLTFSTLTVSNMSPEDSSIYLCSVEDLAEAFFGQGTRLTVV.

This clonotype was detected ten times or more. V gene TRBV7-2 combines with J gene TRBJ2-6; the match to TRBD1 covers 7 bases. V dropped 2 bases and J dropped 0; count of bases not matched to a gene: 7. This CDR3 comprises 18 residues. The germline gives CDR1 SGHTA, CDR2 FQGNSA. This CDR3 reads CASSLSGTAFSGANVLTF. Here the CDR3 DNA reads TGTGCCAGCAGCTTATCCGGGACAGCCTTCTCTGGGGCCAACGTCCTGACTTTC.

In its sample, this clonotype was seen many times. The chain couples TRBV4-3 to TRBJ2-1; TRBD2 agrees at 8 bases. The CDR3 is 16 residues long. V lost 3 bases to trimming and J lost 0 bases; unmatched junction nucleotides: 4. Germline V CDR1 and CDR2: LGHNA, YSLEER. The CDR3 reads CASSQDGGGSYNEQFF. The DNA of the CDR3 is TGCGCCAGCAGCCAGGACGGGGGGGGCTCCTACAATGAGCAGTTCTTC.

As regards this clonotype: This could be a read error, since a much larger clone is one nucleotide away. The CDR3 DNA reads as TGTGCCAGCAGCACAGGACAGAATCAGCCCCAGCATTTT. Its translation is CASSTGQNQPQHF. This chain joins TRBV7-2 and TRBJ1-5; D possibly corresponds to TRBD1 (6 bases). Trimming took off 5 bases at V and 4 bases at J, with 9 bases between the two ends. The germline V gene has CDR1 SGHTA and CDR2 FQGNSA. The CDR3 has 13 amino acids.